These 22 T cell receptor beta chains were sequenced from one sample in a study of T-cell reconstitution after alpha-beta-depleted transplantation in children. Unique molecular identifiers featured in how the TCRbeta library was prepared. TCRdb re-analysed the PCR reads in MiXCR, keeping a single row per CDR3 protein. The sample consists of about 980,000 distinct CDR3 sequences, roughly 29% of them appearing once. The specimen comprised PBMCs, mostly from graft donor cells, sampled 360 days after TCRalphabeta/CD19-depleted stem cell transplant. These receptors originate from a boy in the first two years of life who had a stem cell transplant for SCID, so the T cells may come from the graft donor.

Only a few counts were recorded for this clonotype. This chain connects TRBV5-1 to TRBJ2-5; 12 bases are a match to TRBD2. The length of the CDR3 is 17 residues. Germline trimming cut 1 base from V and 2 bases from J; bases unmatched to any gene: 6. The germline CDR1 and CDR2 sequences are SGHRS and YFSETQ. DNA for the CDR3: TGCGCCAGCAGCTTGCCGGGACTAGCGGGCCCACAAGAGACCCAGTACTTC. Translated: CASSLPGLAGPQETQYF. The full variable domain, rest sourced from reference TRBV5-1 and TRBJ2-5, is KAGVTQTPRYLIKTRGQQVTLSCSPISGHRSVSWYQQTPGQGLQFLFEYFSETQRNKGNFPGRFSGRQFSNSRSEMNVSTLELGDSALYLCASSLPGLAGPQETQYFGPGTRLLVL.

The table lists this clonotype with a few counts. The CDR3 spells CASRGRSNEKLFF. CDR3 sequence (DNA): TGTGCCAGCAGGGGGAGGAGCAATGAAAAACTGTTTTTT. This chain uses TRBV27 with TRBJ1-4; D is unclear. The V and J ends lost 6 bases and 5 bases respectively, with 10 bases between them. The CDR3 has 13 residues. The germline V gene has CDR1 MNHEY and CDR2 SMNVEV (reference sequence).

This clonotype has just a few counts. The V and J genes are TRBV29-1 and TRBJ1-2; a weak D match, TRBD1 (5 bases). The CDR3 runs 11 residues. V was cut by 5 bases and J by 5 bases, with 9 bases left in between. The germline V gene has CDR1 SQVTM and CDR2 ANQGSEA. CDR3 nucleotide sequence: TGCAGCGTTCCGGGGCCTTATGGCTACACCTTC. It is translated as CSVPGPYGYTF.

This clonotype was recorded a few times. This chain joins TRBV28 and TRBJ2-7; 7 nucleotides agree with TRBD1. CDR1 and CDR2 from the germline V gene are MDHEN and SYDVKM. With 5 bases clipped from V and 3 bases from J, the junction kept 13 bases outside the gene matches. The CDR3 runs 16 residues. CDR3 sequence: CASSLHGTDSYYEQYF. For the CDR3, the DNA is TGTGCCAGCAGTCTCCACGGGACAGACTCCTACTACGAGCAGTACTTC.

The rearrangement uses TRBV6-5 and TRBJ2-7; 9 nucleotides match TRBD1. The germline gives CDR1 MNHEY, CDR2 SVGAGI. V gave up 0 bases and J gave up 4 bases; unmatched junction bases: 4. CDR3 length: 15 residues. CDR3 amino acids: CASSYSGQGQYEQYF. The DNA of the CDR3 is TGTGCCAGCAGTTACTCAGGACAGGGGCAATACGAGCAGTACTTC.

This clonotype was detected a few times. The chain employs TRBV20-1 and TRBJ1-2; D may be TRBD1 (6 bases). V was cut by 5 bases and J by 0 bases, with 13 bases left in between. Germline V gene lookup returns CDR1 DFQATT and CDR2 SNEGSKA (reference sequence). The CDR3 contains 14 residues. The CDR3 reads CSAANTGPNYGYTF. DNA of the CDR3: TGCAGTGCTGCGAATACAGGGCCTAACTATGGCTACACCTTC.

V gene TRBV7-6 combines with J gene TRBJ2-1, with no clear D. Germline V gene sequence: CDR1 SGHVS, CDR2 FNYEAQ. V lost 3 bases and J 8 bases, leaving 8 bases between the germline ends. The CDR3 consists of 12 residues. The CDR3 reads CASSLFQYEQFF. The DNA for the CDR3 is TGTGCCAGCAGCTTGTTTCAGTATGAGCAGTTCTTC.

This sequence joins TRBV3-1 and TRBJ2-3, with D perhaps matching TRBD1 (5 bases). The CDR3 loop spans 15 amino acids. Germline V lookup: CDR1 LGHDT, CDR2 YNNKEL (reference sequence). V was cut by 3 bases and J by 5 bases, with 15 bases left in between. The CDR3 reads CASSHLGQGGDTQYF. CDR3 DNA: TGTGCCAGCAGCCATTTAGGCCAGGGTGGAGATACGCAGTATTTT.

The genes are TRBV6-5 and TRBJ1-6; 8 bases are shared with TRBD1. The CDR3 extends over 15 amino acids. Trimming at V came to 0 bases and at J to 10 bases, leaving 5 bases not matched to a gene. Germline V gene sequence: CDR1 MNHEY, CDR2 SVGAGI. The CDR3 nucleotides are TGTGCCAGCAGTTACTCGAACAGGGGGAACTCACCCCTCCACTTT. Amino acids: CASSYSNRGNSPLHF.

This clonotype appeared a few times. The chain uses TRBV28 and TRBJ2-4; the match to TRBD1 covers 11 bases. CDR1 and CDR2 (germline): MDHEN, SYDVKM. Trimming took 5 bases from V and 2 from J; bases not matched to a gene: 5. This CDR3 region has 16 residues. The CDR3 sequence: CASSRGQGASKNIQYF. In nucleotides, the CDR3 is TGTGCCAGCAGTAGAGGACAGGGGGCTTCCAAAAACATTCAGTACTTC. Full variable domain (rest looked up from reference TRBV28 and TRBJ2-4): DVKVTQSSRYLVKRTGEKVFLECVQDMDHENMFWYRQDPGLGLRLIYFSYDVKMKEKGDIPEGYSVSREKKERFSLILESASTNQTSMYLCASSRGQGASKNIQYFGAGTRLSVL.

The chain is built from TRBV9 and TRBJ2-2; the D call may be TRBD1 or TRBD2 (6 bases each). Trimming cost V 0 bases and J 4 bases, with 13 bases left between them. The CDR3 totals 16 residues. The germline CDR1 and CDR2 sequences are SGDLS and YYNGEE. The CDR3 DNA follows: TGTGCCAGCAGCGTAGTCGGGGGCCTGTTCACCGGGGAGCTGTTTTTT. Protein: CASSVVGGLFTGELFF.

This sequence joins TRBV24-1 and TRBJ2-1, with 8 bases fitting TRBD1. The CDR3 has 17 amino acids. Germline loops: CDR1 KGHDR, CDR2 SFDVKD. The V segment lost 3 bases and the J segment 1 base; nucleotides outside the gene matches: 7. The CDR3 protein is CATSDVGQGKSYNEQFF. The CDR3 nucleotides are TGTGCCACCAGTGATGTAGGACAGGGTAAATCCTACAATGAGCAGTTCTTC.

CDR3 sequence reads: CASSLAGGAGQYF. CDR3 nucleotide sequence: TGTGCCAGCAGCTTGGCCGGGGGGGCCGGGCAGTATTTT. The chain is built from TRBV5-5 and TRBJ2-3; 8 bases are a match to TRBD2. Germline values: CDR1 SGHKS, CDR2 YYEKEE (reference sequence). V was pared by 0 bases and J by 11 bases, with 5 bases of the junction left unmatched. The CDR3 has 13 residues.

The chain combines TRBV20-1 with TRBJ2-7, with 11 bases fitting TRBD2. The V segment lost 0 bases and the J segment 10 bases; nucleotides outside the gene matches: 11. The germline V gene encodes CDR1 DFQATT and CDR2 SNEGSKA (reference sequence). This CDR3 region has 15 residues. CDR3 region: CSARDVPTSGSQQYF. The CDR3 bases are TGCAGTGCTAGAGATGTCCCCACTAGCGGGAGCCAACAGTACTTC.

V is TRBV13 and J is TRBJ2-3; 12 positions agree with TRBD2. The CDR3 extends over 17 amino acids. Germline CDR1 and CDR2: PRHDT and FYEKMQ (reference sequence). V was pared by 5 bases and J by 0 bases, with 6 bases of the junction left unmatched. CDR3 protein: CASSQPTSGGSTDTQYF. The CDR3 DNA reads as TGTGCCAGCAGCCAACCGACTAGCGGGGGTAGCACAGATACGCAGTATTTT.

This rearrangement joins TRBV12-3 or TRBV12-4 to TRBJ2-7; D ambiguous. Trimming pared 5 bases from V and 2 bases from J, leaving 10 bases between. The CDR3 spans 13 residues. The CDR3 is CASSVQSPYEQYF. As DNA, the CDR3 is TGTGCCAGCAGTGTACAGAGCCCCTACGAGCAGTACTTC.

The V call is TRBV18, the J call TRBJ2-7; D is uncertain. V lost 3 bases and J lost 2, with 17 bases in between. In germline, CDR1 is KGHSH, CDR2 LQKENI. CDR3 length: 16 amino acids. The CDR3 sequence is CASSPSLTWVPYEQYF. The CDR3 DNA sequence: TGTGCCAGCTCACCCTCCCTGACTTGGGTCCCCTACGAGCAGTACTTC.

The chain uses TRBV2 and TRBJ2-1; D gene unclear. Germline V lookup: CDR1 SNHLY, CDR2 FYNNEI. The CDR3 runs 11 residues. V lost 10 bases, J lost 7 bases, and 11 bases lay in between. The CDR3 sequence: CATSPRNEQFF. The CDR3 DNA is TGTGCCACCTCGCCTCGTAATGAGCAGTTCTTC.

The table lists this clonotype with a few counts. The genes are TRBV29-1 and TRBJ1-1; D call uncertain. Germline V lookup: CDR1 SQVTM, CDR2 ANQGSEA. The CDR3 totals 11 residues. The DNA for the CDR3 is TGCAGGGGAGGGAGTGACACTGAAGCTTTCTTT. It specifies CRGGSDTEAFF.

This clonotype was observed a single time. This chain connects TRBV4-3 to TRBJ2-1; D is ambiguous. Germline V lookup: CDR1 LGHNA, CDR2 YSLEER. Trimming removed 0 bases from V and 4 bases from J, with 10 bases in between. CDR3 length: 15 amino acids. The CDR3 loop is CASSQDPTQYNEQFF. The CDR3 coding sequence is TGCGCCAGCAGCCAAGATCCCACCCAGTACAATGAGCAGTTCTTC.

The V call is TRBV11-2, the J call TRBJ2-1; D not certain. Germline assignment: CDR1 SGHAT and CDR2 FQNNGV. V was clipped by 2 bases and J by 8 bases, with 16 bases between them. The CDR3 has 15 amino acids. Here the CDR3 reads CASSLIQASGYEQFF. The CDR3 DNA follows: TGTGCCAGCAGCTTAATTCAGGCTAGTGGTTATGAGCAGTTCTTC.

This rearrangement joins TRBV5-6 to TRBJ2-3, with 8 positions matching TRBD1. Germline CDR1 reads SGHDT; CDR2 reads YYEEEE. Trimming removed 4 bases from V and 2 bases from J; junction bases left unmatched: 15. This CDR3 region has 18 residues. The CDR3 nucleotides read TGTGCCAGCAGCCTGATAGGGGACAGGAGGACCACCACAGATACGCAGTATTTT. It codes for CASSLIGDRRTTTDTQYF. Using reference TRBV5-6 and TRBJ2-3 for the parts outside the CDR3, the full variable domain is DAGVTQSPTHLIKTRGQQVTLRCSPKSGHDTVSWYQQALGQGPQFIFQYYEEEERQRGNFPDRFSGHQFPNYSSELNVNALLLGDSALYLCASSLIGDRRTTTDTQYFGPGTRLTVL.